This T cell receptor beta chain was observed in a study of blood T cell repertoires in COVID-19. At the level of the study: Acute and convalescent COVID-19 samples came from the United States, Italy and Spain. T cells, B-cell-depleted T cells, or PBMCs supplied cDNA or gDNA.

This clone has a single count. Germline V gives CDR1 MNHNS, CDR2 SASEGT. The ends were cut back, 2 bases at V and 3 bases at J, with 14 bases in the middle. CDR3 length: 15 residues. Original processing methods: From reference gene primer amplification, estimates of nucleated cell counts were derived. This table comes from immunoSEQ multiplex PCR, and its TCRdb copy is limited to in-frame clones, with some not included. The D gene and trimming were derived from the DNA, and the V and J assignments and clone size from that table. The table lists roughly 97,000 clones, approximately 89% of them singletons.

The rearrangement joins TRBV6-1 to TRBJ2-7; D might be TRBD1 (6 bases). This receptor was taken from a human donor in a cohort sampled during active COVID-19. The sequenced sample consisted of peripheral blood. CDR3 nucleotide sequence: TGTGCCAGCAGTGAATTTTCCGGACAGTACTACGAGCAGTACTTC. It yields the protein CASSEFSGQYYEQYF.